This is a list of T cell receptor beta chains from one sample in a study of T cell responses to AZD1222 COVID-19 vaccine. Clones were read by immunoSEQ multiplex PCR, and TCRdb kept only the in-frame ones, dropping some. The sample carries approximately 140,000 clones, 90% to 95% recorded once. Here the sequenced sample was peripheral blood, taken 28 days after the second AZD1222 dose. The origin of the receptors is an adult who received the AZD1222 COVID-19 vaccine. CDR3s include the opening cysteine and the closing phenylalanine or tryptophan. The D gene is left open where the match is weak. Clone size is stated in some rows and not others, as once, few, many or a class when expanded.

d_call clone_size j_call v_call cdr3_nt cdr3_aa
. . TRBJ1-4 TRBV4-1 TGCGCCAGCAGCCGTCCCAACGAAAAACTGTTTTTT CASSRPNEKLFF
TRBD1 . TRBJ1-5 TRBV7-9 TGTGCCAGCAGCCCCGGGACAGAGAATCAGCCCCAGCATTTT CASSPGTENQPQHF
. . TRBJ1-4 TRBV19 TGTGCCAGTAGTATCGGGGTTGGTGAAAAACTGTTTTTT CASSIGVGEKLFF
TRBD1 . TRBJ2-1 TRBV9 TGTGCCAGCAGACCGGGACAGGGCCCCTACAATGAGCAGTTCTTC CASRPGQGPYNEQFF
. . TRBJ1-6 TRBV21-1 TGTGCCAGCAGCTTGCGGGCTCCACTTATGGCCCTCCACTTT CASSLRAPLMALHF
. . TRBJ1-1 TRBV12-1 TGTGCCAGATGGCGGGGGACAGGGTTCTTCTGGGTGAACACTGAAGCTTTCTTT CARWRGTGFFWVNTEAFF
TRBD2 once TRBJ2-2 TRBV6-6 TGTGCCAGCAGTTCCGAAGGGACTAGAACCGGGGAGCTGTTTTTT CASSSEGTRTGELFF
. few TRBJ1-4 TRBV5-8 TGTGCCAGCACCCCTCCAATAACGGAGGAAAAACTGTTTTTT CASTPPITEEKLFF
. . TRBJ2-3 TRBV7-2 TGTGCCAGCAGCTTAAGGCTAGCAAGCACAGATACGCAGTATTTT CASSLRLASTDTQYF
TRBD1 . TRBJ1-2 TRBV5-1 TGCGCCAGCAGCATGGGACAGGGGAATGGCTACACCTTC CASSMGQGNGYTF
. few TRBJ1-3 TRBV28 TGTGCCACGCGGGCTAACCTATTCTCTGGAAACACCATATATTTT CATRANLFSGNTIYF
. . TRBJ1-2 TRBV11-2 TGTGCCAGCAGCCCCTCGACAGCGAACTATCGGCGTGGCTACACCTTC CASSPSTANYRRGYTF
. . TRBJ1-1 TRBV15 TGTGCCACCAGCACCTATGGAGGAAACACTGAAGCTTTCTTT CATSTYGGNTEAFF
TRBD2 . TRBJ2-1 TRBV9 TGTGCCAGCAGCCCCCCCTTGGCGACTAGCGGGAGACGTTACAATGAGCAGTTCTTC CASSPPLATSGRRYNEQFF
. . TRBJ2-3 TRBV12-3/TRBV12-4 TGTGCCAGCAGTTTGGCAGATACGCAGTATTTT CASSLADTQYF
. . TRBJ2-7 TRBV7-8 TGTGCCAGCAGCTTACAGGGGTTCCGCGAGCAGTACTTC CASSLQGFREQYF
. . TRBJ1-5 TRBV13 TGTGCCAGCAGCTTAGGACGGGACAATCAGCCCCAGCATTTT CASSLGRDNQPQHF
TRBD2 . TRBJ2-3 TRBV9 TGTGCCAGCAGCGTAGGATCTAGCGGGGGTAGCACAGATACGCAGTATTTT CASSVGSSGGSTDTQYF
. . TRBJ1-2 TRBV15 TGTGCCACCAGCAGAGATAGCAGCCTCTATGGCTACACCTTC CATSRDSSLYGYTF
TRBD1 . TRBJ2-6 TRBV11-2 TGTGCCAGCAGCTTTTGGTCCAGGGGGCGCTTCAGTGGGGCCAACGTCCTGACTTTC CASSFWSRGRFSGANVLTF
TRBD1 once TRBJ2-1 TRBV5-1 TGCGCCAGCAGCGTGGCCGACAGGGGAAACAATGAGCAGTTCTTC CASSVADRGNNEQFF
TRBD1 few TRBJ2-2 TRBV27 TGTGCCACCCTTGGACAGGGGCGATACACCGGGGAGCTGTTTTTT CATLGQGRYTGELFF
TRBD1 . TRBJ1-1 TRBV5-1 TGCGCCAGCAGCTCAAAGGGACAGCCGAACACTGAAGCTTTCTTT CASSSKGQPNTEAFF
TRBD2 . TRBJ2-1 TRBV4-1 TGCGCCAGCAGCCATCCGGGACTAGCGGGCGATGAGCAGTTCTTC CASSHPGLAGDEQFF
. . TRBJ1-1 TRBV11-3 TGTGCCAGCAGCTTAGATGGGACGGACACTGAAGCTTTCTTT CASSLDGTDTEAFF
. . TRBJ1-6 TRBV18 TGTGCCAGCTCACCATCGGGGGGCTTTGCCCCTAATTCACCCCTCCACTTT CASSPSGGFAPNSPLHF
. . TRBJ2-7 TRBV6-2/TRBV6-3 TGTGCCAGCAGTTACGGCGGGGTATCCTACGAGCAGTACTTC CASSYGGVSYEQYF
. . TRBJ1-3 TRBV6-5 TGTGCCAGCGGGGGCCAAAACACCATATATTTT CASGGQNTIYF
. . TRBJ1-2 TRBV2 TGTGCCAGCACTCCAGAGGGAACAGCTAACTATGGCTACACCTTC CASTPEGTANYGYTF
. . TRBJ2-1 TRBV6-2/TRBV6-3 TGTGCCAGCAGTTACTCAGGAGAGGGGCGGGGAGAGCAGTTCTTC CASSYSGEGRGEQFF
TRBD1 . TRBJ1-5 TRBV29-1 TGCAGCGTTGGAGGCAGGGACAGGCCCCAGCATTTT CSVGGRDRPQHF
TRBD2 . TRBJ2-3 TRBV28 TGTGCCAGCAGTTTGAGGGGACTACCGCAGTATTTT CASSLRGLPQYF
TRBD1 . TRBJ2-2 TRBV3-1/TRBV3-2 TGTGCCAGCAGCCTAAGGACAGGGGGCAACACCGGGGAGCTGTTTTTT CASSLRTGGNTGELFF
. . TRBJ1-3 TRBV19 TGTGCCAGTAGTATAAACCCCAGGGCAGCCTCCGGAAACACCATATATTTT CASSINPRAASGNTIYF
. once TRBJ1-6 TRBV9 TGTGCCAGCAGCGTAGCAAGGCGGTCTGATTCACCCCTCCACTTT CASSVARRSDSPLHF
TRBD2 . TRBJ2-1 TRBV25-1 TGTGCCAGCAGTGAAGGCGGGAGCTCCTACAATGAGCAGTTCTTC CASSEGGSSYNEQFF
. . TRBJ1-2 TRBV4-3 TGCGCCAGCAGCCCCTACCCCTCAGGGGTTCATGGCTACACCTTC CASSPYPSGVHGYTF
TRBD2 . TRBJ2-2 TRBV7-9 TGTGCCAGCAGCTTAGACCTAGCGGCGAACACCGGGGAGCTGTTTTTT CASSLDLAANTGELFF
TRBD2 . TRBJ2-2 TRBV7-8 TGTGCCAGCAGCTTAGGCGGGAGGGCCACCGGGGAGCTGTTTTTT CASSLGGRATGELFF
. . TRBJ2-1 TRBV9 TGTGCCAGCAGCGTAGAGGCTAGCGCCTTCGATGAGCAGTTCTTC CASSVEASAFDEQFF
TRBD1 . TRBJ1-2 TRBV19 TGTGCCAGTAGTATCCCGGACAGGGTCTATGGCTACACCTTC CASSIPDRVYGYTF
. . TRBJ2-2 TRBV19 TGTGCCAGTAGAAGTAGGGGGGCGGGCACCGGGGAGCTGTTTTTT CASRSRGAGTGELFF
. . TRBJ2-1 TRBV18 TGTGCCAGCTCCCAGGGACTGGGGGGAACCTTGGATGAGCAGTTCTTC CASSQGLGGTLDEQFF
. . TRBJ2-1 TRBV29-1 TGCAGCGTTGTGACCGGGACTTACCTATACAATGAGCAGTTCTTC CSVVTGTYLYNEQFF
TRBD1 . TRBJ1-5 TRBV4-1 TGCGCCAGCAGCCAACAATCGGGACAGGGTGGTCAGCCCCAGCATTTT CASSQQSGQGGQPQHF
TRBD1 . TRBJ1-4 TRBV4-3 TGCGCCAGCAGCCAAGAGTTCGGGACAGGGGACGAAAAACTGTTTTTT CASSQEFGTGDEKLFF
. . TRBJ1-3 TRBV7-9 TGTGCCAGCAGCTTCGGGGCAGGCACCATATATTTT CASSFGAGTIYF
. . TRBJ2-7 TRBV14 TGTGCCAGCAGCCAACTGCTTTATAGATACGAGCAGTACTTC CASSQLLYRYEQYF
. . TRBJ1-3 TRBV7-2 TGTGCCAGCAGCCCTCAAGGAGGGACTGCTGGAAACACCATATATTTT CASSPQGGTAGNTIYF